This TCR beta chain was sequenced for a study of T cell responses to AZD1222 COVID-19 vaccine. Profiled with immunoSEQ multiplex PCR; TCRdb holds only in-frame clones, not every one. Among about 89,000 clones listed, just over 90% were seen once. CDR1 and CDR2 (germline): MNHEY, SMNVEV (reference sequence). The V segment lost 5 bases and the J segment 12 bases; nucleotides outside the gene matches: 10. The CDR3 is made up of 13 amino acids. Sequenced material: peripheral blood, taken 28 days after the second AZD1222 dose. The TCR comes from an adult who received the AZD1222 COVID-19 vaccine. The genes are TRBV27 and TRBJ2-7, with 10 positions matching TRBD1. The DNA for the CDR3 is TGTGCCAGCAGTATCAGACAGGGGGCTTTACCGTACTTC. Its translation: CASSIRQGALPYF.